This record concerns one T cell receptor (beta chain) sequence. No cognate antigen has been identified for it. Base-call qualities are not available, and no considerably larger clone is one nucleotide away. These data belong to a study of T cell responses to AZD1222 COVID-19 vaccine (dated by TCRdb to the early 2020s). Background for the entire study: TCR sequencing was performed for about 250 trial participants, of whom 200 to 220 were given two doses of AZD1222 and around 25 were given two doses of MenACWY control vaccine. Enrollment into the trials was organized by age into subgroups of 18-55, 56-69 and 70-plus years, and those subgroups contained approximately 150, 30 and 60 TCR-sequenced participants, respectively. The investigation overall reported the following: Spike-specific TCR breadth and depth rose significantly after two AZD1222 doses compared with day 0 and with MenACWY recipients. Conclusions about previously exposed vaccinees are limited, since just five or six AZD1222 recipients were seropositive for SARS-CoV-2 at baseline. Because no day 14 peak-response samples were available, repertoires were characterized only after the peak T cell response. In the small 56-69-year group, the increase in depth fell short of significance, most likely because of low power. Participants were mostly white British and included more females than males, and it was suggested by the authors that clonal diversity may have been underestimated. Epitopes outside the regions mutated in the B.1.351 and B.1.1.7 variants were reportedly recognized by nearly half of the unique spike-specific TCRs. CD4 TCRs associated with the vaccine covered the entire spike protein, and the dominant responses were in regions 160-218 and 743-854.

The sample's time point label is to be understood as: baseline before first vaccination. The sample's treatment or condition, from its label and the paper: meningococcal conjugate vaccine given as trial control. Samples from vaccinated people were obtained from the UK trials COV001 and COV002, which included a single-blind randomized controlled phase 2/3 trial of AZD1222 (ChAdOx1 nCoV-19) in healthy adults. For TCRbeta chain sequencing, PBMC samples were collected from trial participants at day 0 and at day 28 after the second dose. The CDR3 regions of human TCRbeta chains were analyzed by immunosequencing. The original pipeline was this. Repertoire TCRs were matched against a reference library of SARS-CoV-2-specific TCRs generated with the MIRA antigen-specificity platform. Breadth was defined as the fraction of unique TCRs that were SARS-CoV-2-associated, and depth was defined as the fraction of total T cells that were SARS-CoV-2-associated. Using the MIRA data, each spike-specific TCR was mapped to the spike region that the TCR reacts to and placed in a CD4 or CD8 class. Log10-transformed breadth and depth values were compared by one-way ANOVA with Sidak's multiple comparisons tests. The immuneACCESS repertoire file appears here via TCRdb, limited to in-frame rearrangements. These files lack a portion of the clones; in checked studies, under half of the deficit traces to unresolved V genes, and the cause of the others is not known. The V and J calls and the clone size are those of that table, but D and trimming were determined from the DNA. The sample records about 93,000 clones, around 92% of which are singletons. 2.5% to 3% of the sample lies in the top ten.

The CDR3 contains 15 residues, cysteine and phenylalanine counted. The kept DNA is CDR3 alone, 45 bases in frame from the first base. V lost 5 bases and J lost 1 base; the stretch between them is 15 bases long. Reading the germline V gene (reference sequence) gives CDR1 MNHEY and CDR2 SMNVEV. The chain was built from TRBV27 and TRBJ2-7; a weak D assignment points to TRBD2 (7 bases agree). This TCR derives from an adult in good health. The specimen was peripheral blood, collected on day 0 of MenACWY control vaccination. The DNA sequence is as follows: TGTGCCAGCAGTATGACAGGTAGCGGGTCCTACGAGCAGTACTTC. Translated, this gives CASSMTGSGSYEQYF.